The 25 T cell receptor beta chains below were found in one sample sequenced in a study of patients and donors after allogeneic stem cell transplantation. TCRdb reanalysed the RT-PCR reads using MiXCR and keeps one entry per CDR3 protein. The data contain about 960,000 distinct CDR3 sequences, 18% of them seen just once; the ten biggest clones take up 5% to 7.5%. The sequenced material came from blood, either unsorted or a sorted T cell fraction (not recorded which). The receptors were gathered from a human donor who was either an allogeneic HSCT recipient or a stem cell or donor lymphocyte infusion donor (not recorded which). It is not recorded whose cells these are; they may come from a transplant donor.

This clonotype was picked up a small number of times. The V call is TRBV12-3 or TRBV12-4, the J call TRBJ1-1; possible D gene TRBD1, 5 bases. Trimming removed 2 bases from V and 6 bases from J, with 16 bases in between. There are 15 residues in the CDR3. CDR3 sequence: CASSLRSSLGPEAFF. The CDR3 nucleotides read TGTGCCAGCAGTTTACGTAGCTCCTTGGGACCTGAAGCTTTCTTT.

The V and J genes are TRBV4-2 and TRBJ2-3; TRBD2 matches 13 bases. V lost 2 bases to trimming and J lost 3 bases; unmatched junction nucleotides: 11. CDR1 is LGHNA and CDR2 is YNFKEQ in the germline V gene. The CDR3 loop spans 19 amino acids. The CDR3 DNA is TGTGCCAGCAGCCAAAACTCGGGACTAGCGGGGACCAAAACAGATACGCAGTATTTT. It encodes CASSQNSGLAGTKTDTQYF.

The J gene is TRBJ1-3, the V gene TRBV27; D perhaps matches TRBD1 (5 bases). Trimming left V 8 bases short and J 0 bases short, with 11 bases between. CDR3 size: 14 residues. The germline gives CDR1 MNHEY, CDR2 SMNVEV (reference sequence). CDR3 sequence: CASWGRVSGNTIYF. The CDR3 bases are TGTGCCAGCTGGGGACGGGTCTCTGGAAACACCATATATTTT.

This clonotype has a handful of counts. CDR3 sequence reads: CASRHRDRGSPLHF. Written as DNA, the CDR3 is TGTGCCAGCAGACACCGGGACAGGGGCTCACCCCTCCACTTT. This chain uses TRBV2 with TRBJ1-6, with 10 bases aligning to TRBD1. Trimming at V came to 6 bases and at J to 10 bases, leaving 6 bases not matched to a gene. The CDR3 runs 14 residues. Germline values: CDR1 SNHLY, CDR2 FYNNEI.

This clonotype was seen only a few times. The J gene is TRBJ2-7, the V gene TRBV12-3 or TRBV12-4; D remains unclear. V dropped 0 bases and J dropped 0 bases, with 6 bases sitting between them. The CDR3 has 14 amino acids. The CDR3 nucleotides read TGTGCCAGCAGTTTAGCACAAGCCTCCTACGAGCAGTACTTC. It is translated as CASSLAQASYEQYF.

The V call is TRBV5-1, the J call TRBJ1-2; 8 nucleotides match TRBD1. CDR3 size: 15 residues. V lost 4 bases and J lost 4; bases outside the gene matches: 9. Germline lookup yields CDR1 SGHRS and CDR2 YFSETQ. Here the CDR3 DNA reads TGCGCCAGCAGCCTCCCTCAGGGGGCGAGCTATGGCTACACCTTC. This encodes CASSLPQGASYGYTF. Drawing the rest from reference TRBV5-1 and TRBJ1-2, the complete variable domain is KAGVTQTPRYLIKTRGQQVTLSCSPISGHRSVSWYQQTPGQGLQFLFEYFSETQRNKGNFPGRFSGRQFSNSRSEMNVSTLELGDSALYLCASSLPQGASYGYTFGSGTRLTVV.

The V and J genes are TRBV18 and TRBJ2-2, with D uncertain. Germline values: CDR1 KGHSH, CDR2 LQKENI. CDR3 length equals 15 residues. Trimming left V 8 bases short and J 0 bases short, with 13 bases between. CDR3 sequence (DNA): TGTGCCAGCCCAGGCGGCTTCTCGAACACCGGGGAGCTGTTTTTT. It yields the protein CASPGGFSNTGELFF. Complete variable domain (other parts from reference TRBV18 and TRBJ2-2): NAGVMQNPRHLVRRRGQEARLRCSPMKGHSHVYWYRQLPEEGLKFMVYLQKENIIDESGMPKERFSAEFPKEGPSILRIQQVVRGDSAAYFCASPGGFSNTGELFFGEGSRLTVL.

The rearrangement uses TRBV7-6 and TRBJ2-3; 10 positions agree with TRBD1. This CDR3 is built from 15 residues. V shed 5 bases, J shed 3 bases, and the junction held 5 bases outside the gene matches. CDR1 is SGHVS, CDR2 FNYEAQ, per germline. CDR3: CASSRRDRGTDTQYF. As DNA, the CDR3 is TGTGCCAGCAGCCGACGGGACAGGGGAACAGATACGCAGTATTTT.

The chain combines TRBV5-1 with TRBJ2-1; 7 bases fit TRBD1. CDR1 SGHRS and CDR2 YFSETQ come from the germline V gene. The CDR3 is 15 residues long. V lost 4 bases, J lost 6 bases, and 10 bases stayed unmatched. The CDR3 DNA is TGCGCCAGCAGCGTAGGGAACAGGGGCTTCAATGAGCAGTTCTTC. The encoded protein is CASSVGNRGFNEQFF. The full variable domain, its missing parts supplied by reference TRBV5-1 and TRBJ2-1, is KAGVTQTPRYLIKTRGQQVTLSCSPISGHRSVSWYQQTPGQGLQFLFEYFSETQRNKGNFPGRFSGRQFSNSRSEMNVSTLELGDSALYLCASSVGNRGFNEQFFGPGTRLTVL.

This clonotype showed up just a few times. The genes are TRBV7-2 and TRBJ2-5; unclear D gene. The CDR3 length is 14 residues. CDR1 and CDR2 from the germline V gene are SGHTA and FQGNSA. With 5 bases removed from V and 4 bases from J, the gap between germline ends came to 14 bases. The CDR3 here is CASSPRTLRETQYF. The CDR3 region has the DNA TGTGCCAGCAGCCCGAGGACCTTGCGAGAGACCCAGTACTTC.

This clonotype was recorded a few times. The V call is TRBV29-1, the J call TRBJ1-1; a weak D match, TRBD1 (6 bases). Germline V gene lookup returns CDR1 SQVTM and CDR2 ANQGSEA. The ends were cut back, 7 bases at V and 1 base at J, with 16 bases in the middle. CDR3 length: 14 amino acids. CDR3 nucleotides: TGCAGCGCTACCCAAACAGGGCGGAACACTGAAGCTTTCTTT. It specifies CSATQTGRNTEAFF.

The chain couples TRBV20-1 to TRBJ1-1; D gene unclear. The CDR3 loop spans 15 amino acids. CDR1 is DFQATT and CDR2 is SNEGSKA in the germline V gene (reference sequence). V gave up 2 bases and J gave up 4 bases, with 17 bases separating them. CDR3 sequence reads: CSARPSRGGGTEAFF. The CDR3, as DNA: TGCAGTGCTAGACCATCCCGAGGTGGCGGCACTGAAGCTTTCTTT.

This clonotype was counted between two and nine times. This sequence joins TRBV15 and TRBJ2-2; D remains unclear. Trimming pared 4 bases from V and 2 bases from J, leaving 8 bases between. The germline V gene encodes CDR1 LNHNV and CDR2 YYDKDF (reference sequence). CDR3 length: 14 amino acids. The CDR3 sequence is CATSTTDNTGELFF. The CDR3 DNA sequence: TGTGCCACCAGCACCACAGATAACACCGGGGAGCTGTTTTTT.

The CDR3 DNA reads TGCAGTGCTAGAGTTCGGACAGATTCCTACGAGCAGTACTTC. Translated, it gives CSARVRTDSYEQYF. This chain uses TRBV20-1 with TRBJ2-7; a possible D gene is TRBD1 (6 bases). The germline V and J ends were trimmed by 1 base and 1 base, with 11 bases remaining between them. Germline assignment: CDR1 DFQATT and CDR2 SNEGSKA (reference sequence). The CDR3 sequence is 14 residues long.

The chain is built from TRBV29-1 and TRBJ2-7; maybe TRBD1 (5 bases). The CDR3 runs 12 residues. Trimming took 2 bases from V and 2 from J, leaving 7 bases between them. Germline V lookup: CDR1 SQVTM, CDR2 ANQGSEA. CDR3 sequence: CSVEWGTYEQYF. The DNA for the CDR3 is TGCAGCGTTGAATGGGGCACCTACGAGCAGTACTTC.

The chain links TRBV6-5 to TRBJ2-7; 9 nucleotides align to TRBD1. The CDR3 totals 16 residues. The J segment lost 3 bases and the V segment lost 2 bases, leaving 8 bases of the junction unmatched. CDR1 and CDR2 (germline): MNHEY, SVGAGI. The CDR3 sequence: CASSYQRDRAHYEQYF. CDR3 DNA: TGTGCCAGCAGTTACCAACGGGACAGGGCCCACTACGAGCAGTACTTC.

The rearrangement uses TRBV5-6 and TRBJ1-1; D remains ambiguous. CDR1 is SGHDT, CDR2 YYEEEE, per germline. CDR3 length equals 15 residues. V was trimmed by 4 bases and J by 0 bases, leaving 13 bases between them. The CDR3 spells CASSPDHGLNTEAFF. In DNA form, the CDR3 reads TGTGCCAGCAGCCCGGACCACGGCTTGAACACTGAAGCTTTCTTT.

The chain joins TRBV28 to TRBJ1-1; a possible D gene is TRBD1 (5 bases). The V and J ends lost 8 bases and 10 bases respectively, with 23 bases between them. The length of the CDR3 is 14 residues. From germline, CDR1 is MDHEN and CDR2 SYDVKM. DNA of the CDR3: TGTGCCAGCCATACATTGAGGGGAAAGTTGAGAGCTTTCTTT. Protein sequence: CASHTLRGKLRAFF.

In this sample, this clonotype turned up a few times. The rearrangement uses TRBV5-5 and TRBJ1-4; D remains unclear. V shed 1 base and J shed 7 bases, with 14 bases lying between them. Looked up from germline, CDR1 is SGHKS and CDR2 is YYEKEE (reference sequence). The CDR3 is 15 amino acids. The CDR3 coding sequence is TGTGCCAGCAGCTTGTTGACCCCAGGTAGTGAAAAACTGTTTTTT. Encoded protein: CASSLLTPGSEKLFF.

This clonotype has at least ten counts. The CDR3 DNA is TGTGCCAGCAGTCCGCGGACTAGCGGGGCCTATCGAGATACGCAGTATTTT. Amino acids: CASSPRTSGAYRDTQYF. V usage is TRBV12-3 or TRBV12-4 and J usage is TRBJ2-3, with 12 bases aligning to TRBD2. The CDR3 contains 17 residues. The V and J ends lost 5 bases and 5 bases, in that order; junction bases with no gene match: 11.

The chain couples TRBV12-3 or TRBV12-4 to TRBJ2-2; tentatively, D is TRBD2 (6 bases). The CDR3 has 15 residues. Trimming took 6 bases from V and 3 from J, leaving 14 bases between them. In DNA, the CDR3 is TGTGCCAGCAGCCCGGAGGGGTCCGACACCGGGGAGCTGTTTTTT. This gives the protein CASSPEGSDTGELFF.

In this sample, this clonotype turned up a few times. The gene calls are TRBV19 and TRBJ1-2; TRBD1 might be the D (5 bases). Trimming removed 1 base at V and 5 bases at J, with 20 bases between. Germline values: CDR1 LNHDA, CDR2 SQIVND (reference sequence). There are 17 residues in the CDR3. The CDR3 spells CASSIAGLRDSAYGYTF. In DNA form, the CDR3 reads TGTGCCAGTAGTATAGCCGGCCTCCGAGACAGCGCGTATGGCTACACCTTC.

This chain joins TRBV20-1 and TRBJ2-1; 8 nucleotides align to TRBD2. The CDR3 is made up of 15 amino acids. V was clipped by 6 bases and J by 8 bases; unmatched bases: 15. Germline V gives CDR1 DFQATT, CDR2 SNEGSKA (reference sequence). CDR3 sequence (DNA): TGCAGTGCCGGAACCGGCAGCGGGAGTCCCCATGAGCAGTTCTTC. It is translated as CSAGTGSGSPHEQFF.

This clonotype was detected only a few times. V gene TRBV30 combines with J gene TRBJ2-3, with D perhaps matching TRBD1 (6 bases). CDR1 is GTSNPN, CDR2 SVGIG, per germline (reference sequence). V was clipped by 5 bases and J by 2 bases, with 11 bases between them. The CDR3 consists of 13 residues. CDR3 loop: CAWSGQPTDTQYF. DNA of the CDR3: TGTGCCTGGTCCGGACAGCCCACAGATACGCAGTATTTT.

This CDR3 is CASSLPRGSGGLGETQYF. DNA for the CDR3: TGTGCCAGCAGCTTGCCACGGGGTAGCGGGGGCCTCGGGGAGACCCAGTACTTC. V gene TRBV5-6 combines with J gene TRBJ2-5, with TRBD2 matching over 9 bases. The CDR3 loop spans 18 amino acids. Germline CDR1 SGHDT, CDR2 YYEEEE. The V segment lost 1 base and the J segment 5 bases; nucleotides outside the gene matches: 15.